What follows are 25 T cell receptor beta chains derived from one specimen sequenced in a study of T cells in Graves' hyperthyroidism and ophthalmopathy (dated by TCRdb to between 2018 and 2020). Library generation was performed with multiplex PCR. For sequencing, an Illumina HiSeq 2000 was employed. The TCR beta CDR3 regions were amplified from RNA transcripts. For the first round of RT-PCR on the TCR CDR3, the HTBI primer set was used together with the Qiagen OneStep RT-PCR kit. TCRdb trimmed the raw reads at Q25, called clones with MiXCR and kept productive beta chains. Duplicate CDR3 protein sequences are folded into a single record with the most common DNA and genes. A total of nearly 250,000 distinct CDR3 sequences appear in this sample, roughly 17% of them only once. The ten largest account for 28% of the sample. The specimen was blood. These receptors were collected from a woman aged 18-35 years with Graves' ophthalmopathy.

This clonotype was seen at least ten times. This sequence joins TRBV7-3 and TRBJ2-4; D remains unclear. CDR1 is SGHTA, CDR2 FQGTGA, per germline. The CDR3 is 13 residues long. Between the trimmed V and J ends, which lost 3 bases and 9 bases, there was a span of 12 bases. The CDR3 protein is CASSFDTSGIQYF. The CDR3 DNA sequence: TGTGCCAGCAGCTTTGACACCTCAGGCATTCAGTACTTC.

This clonotype was counted at least ten times. The chain has TRBV28 and TRBJ2-3; D unresolved. This CDR3 spans 13 amino acids. Germline assignment: CDR1 MDHEN and CDR2 SYDVKM. V lost 7 bases, J lost 4 bases, and 12 bases lay in between. The CDR3 nucleotides read TGTGCCAGCACCCTTAAGAGTCCAGATACGCAGTATTTT. This codes for CASTLKSPDTQYF.

This clonotype appeared many times. The CDR3 DNA follows: TGCGCCAGCAGCCCCTCCCCGCAGGGGACGACAGATACGCAGTATTTT. As protein: CASSPSPQGTTDTQYF. This sequence joins TRBV4-1 and TRBJ2-3; possible D gene TRBD1, 6 bases. V gave up 4 bases and J gave up 3 bases, with 17 bases separating them. CDR1 and CDR2 (germline): MGHRA, YSYEKL. This CDR3 is 16 amino acids long.

This clonotype has at least ten counts. V usage is TRBV7-2 and J usage is TRBJ2-7; D may be TRBD2 (5 bases). The CDR3 contains 16 residues. CDR1 SGHTA and CDR2 FQGNSA come from the germline V gene. V gave up 2 bases and J gave up 5 bases, with 19 bases separating them. CDR3 DNA sequence: TGTGCCAGCAGCTTATCCAACCCTAGCCTGGGCCACGAGCAGTACTTC. Amino acids: CASSLSNPSLGHEQYF.

This clonotype was seen many times. V usage is TRBV6-1 and J usage is TRBJ2-1; D ambiguous. Between the trimmed V and J ends, which lost 2 bases and 8 bases, there was a span of 7 bases. Germline values: CDR1 MNHNS, CDR2 SASEGT. There are 12 residues in the CDR3. The CDR3 region has the DNA TGTGCCAGCAGTGAAACTAAACATGAGCAGTTCTTC. Its translation is CASSETKHEQFF.

At least ten counts were recorded for this clonotype. The rearrangement uses TRBV20-1 and TRBJ2-3; D possibly matches TRBD1 or TRBD2 (7 bases each). Germline loops: CDR1 DFQATT, CDR2 SNEGSKA (reference sequence). There are 12 residues in the CDR3. V lost 5 bases, J lost 5 bases, and 11 bases lay in between. CDR3 region: CSALRGGDTQYF. CDR3 nucleotides: TGCAGTGCTCTCAGGGGGGGAGATACGCAGTATTTT.

Ten or more counts support this clonotype. The CDR3 loop reads CASSFRVRTEAFF. The CDR3 DNA reads as TGTGCCAGCAGCTTCAGGGTCAGGACTGAAGCTTTCTTT. The rearrangement joins TRBV5-8 to TRBJ1-1; D is perhaps TRBD1 (5 bases). The CDR3 runs to 13 residues. CDR1 and CDR2 from the germline V gene are SGHTS and YDEGEE. V shed 2 bases and J shed 5 bases, with 10 bases lying between them. Filled out from reference TRBV5-8 and TRBJ1-1, the complete variable domain reads EAGVTQSPTHLIKTRGQQATLRCSPISGHTSVYWYQQALGLGLQFLLWYDEGEERNRGNFPPRFSGRQFPNYSSELNVNALELEDSALYLCASSFRVRTEAFFGQGTRLTVV.

This clonotype was observed many times. The genes are TRBV29-1 and TRBJ2-1; D remains ambiguous. Germline V gene data show CDR1 as SQVTM and CDR2 as ANQGSEA. CDR3 size: 11 residues. Trimming removed 6 bases at V and 3 bases at J, with 6 bases between. In DNA form, the CDR3 reads TGCAGCGTGACCAACTACAATGAGCAGTTCTTC. This codes for CSVTNYNEQFF.

This clonotype was detected many times. This sequence joins TRBV28 and TRBJ1-1; the match to TRBD1 covers 8 bases. The V and J ends lost 7 bases and 4 bases, in that order; junction bases with no gene match: 11. Germline lookup yields CDR1 MDHEN and CDR2 SYDVKM. The CDR3 extends over 15 amino acids. The CDR3 spells CASTKTGGWRTEAFF. The CDR3 DNA sequence: TGTGCCAGCACCAAAACAGGGGGATGGCGCACTGAAGCTTTCTTT.

This clonotype was recorded at least ten times. The chain employs TRBV6-5 and TRBJ2-3; D ambiguous. With 2 bases removed from V and 6 bases from J, the gap between germline ends came to 15 bases. CDR1 and CDR2 from the germline V gene are MNHEY and SVGAGI. CDR3 length equals 15 residues. The CDR3 protein is CASSYLLISRDTQYF. The CDR3, as DNA: TGTGCCAGCAGTTACCTACTTATAAGCAGGGATACGCAGTATTTT.

This clonotype was seen repeatedly, ten times or more. The V and J genes are TRBV2 and TRBJ2-1; D remains ambiguous. Between the trimmed V and J ends, which lost 6 bases and 5 bases, there was a span of 14 bases. Germline V gives CDR1 SNHLY, CDR2 FYNNEI. The CDR3 loop spans 14 amino acids. CDR3: CASRIRLVHNEQFF. The CDR3 DNA is TGTGCCAGCAGGATTCGACTGGTCCACAATGAGCAGTTCTTC.

This clonotype came up many times. This chain connects TRBV28 to TRBJ2-7; TRBD1 or TRBD2 may be the D gene (5 bases each). V lost 5 bases and J lost 3, with 14 bases in between. Germline assignment: CDR1 MDHEN and CDR2 SYDVKM. CDR3 length equals 14 residues. The CDR3 nucleotides read TGTGCCAGCAGTCCCCTGGGGGAAAGCTACGAGCAGTACTTC. Its protein product is CASSPLGESYEQYF.

The chain has TRBV11-2 and TRBJ2-1; TRBD2 matches at 11 bases. The CDR3 is made up of 17 amino acids. The ends lost 5 bases at V and 7 bases at J; junction bases unmatched: 13. Germline CDR1 is SGHAT and CDR2 is FQNNGV. The CDR3 loop reads CASSPGTSGPVRNEQFF. In DNA, the CDR3 is TGTGCCAGCAGCCCTGGGACTAGCGGCCCAGTTAGGAATGAGCAGTTCTTC. Full variable domain (missing parts from reference TRBV11-2 and TRBJ2-1): EAGVAQSPRYKIIEKRQSVAFWCNPISGHATLYWYQQILGQGPKLLIQFQNNGVVDDSQLPKDRFSAERLKGVDSTLKIQPAKLEDSAVYLCASSPGTSGPVRNEQFFGPGTRLTVL.

This clonotype was observed at least ten times. The V and J genes are TRBV10-3 and TRBJ1-2; the match to TRBD1 covers 10 bases. This CDR3 comprises 14 residues. Germline values: CDR1 ENHRY, CDR2 SYGVKD. V lost 6 bases, J lost 3 bases, and 4 bases stayed unmatched. CDR3 loop: CAIRGDRGDYGYTF. The CDR3 DNA follows: TGTGCCATCAGGGGGGACAGGGGTGACTATGGCTACACCTTC.

This clonotype was counted ten times or more. V and J are TRBV7-9 and TRBJ2-5; 12 nucleotides agree with TRBD2. The CDR3 loop spans 15 amino acids. Looked up from germline, CDR1 is SEHNR and CDR2 is FQNEAQ (reference sequence). V shed 5 bases, J shed 5 bases, and the junction held 6 bases outside the gene matches. CDR3 loop: CASSQTSGGSETQYF. In nucleotides, the CDR3 is TGTGCCAGCAGCCAAACTAGCGGGGGGTCGGAGACCCAGTACTTC.

The chain joins TRBV5-4 to TRBJ1-2; 9 positions agree with TRBD1. Losses at the gene ends were 2 bases for V and 5 bases for J; bases not matched to a gene: 4. CDR1 is SGHNT and CDR2 is YYREEE in the germline V gene (reference sequence). CDR3 length: 14 amino acids. The CDR3 region has the DNA TGTGCCAGCAGCTTAGTGGGACAGGGATATGGCTACACCTTC. Protein: CASSLVGQGYGYTF.

This clonotype was found many times. The chain is built from TRBV27 and TRBJ2-5; maybe TRBD2 (5 bases). The CDR3 covers 14 residues. The V end lost 7 bases, the J end lost 3 bases, and 15 bases lay between the germline ends. Germline values: CDR1 MNHEY, CDR2 SMNVEV (reference sequence). The CDR3 sequence is CASKHGLEKETQYF. DNA of the CDR3: TGTGCCAGCAAACACGGACTTGAAAAAGAGACCCAGTACTTC.

The chain employs TRBV19 and TRBJ2-3; D gene unclear. Germline V lookup: CDR1 LNHDA, CDR2 SQIVND (reference sequence). V lost 7 bases and J lost 4, with 6 bases in between. The CDR3 has 11 amino acids. The CDR3 DNA sequence: TGTGCCAGTACCTTCTCAGATACGCAGTATTTT. Translation: CASTFSDTQYF.

This clonotype was detected ten times or more. The rearrangement joins TRBV28 to TRBJ1-5, with 12 bases that match TRBD1. The V gene end was trimmed by 6 bases and the J gene end by 3 bases; junction bases not matched to a gene: 6. Germline V gene sequence: CDR1 MDHEN, CDR2 SYDVKM. The CDR3 contains 16 residues. This CDR3 is CASRPGTGGDNQPQHF. For the CDR3, the DNA is TGTGCCAGCAGGCCCGGGACAGGGGGCGACAATCAGCCCCAGCATTTT.

This clonotype was observed at least ten times. The chain combines TRBV6-5 with TRBJ1-5; no firm D call. V was shortened by 0 bases and J by 6 bases, with 12 bases between the two germline ends. The CDR3 is 15 amino acids. CDR1 and CDR2 (germline): MNHEY, SVGAGI. The CDR3 DNA is TGTGCCAGCAGTTACTCGAGTAAGGGAAGTCAGCCCCAGCATTTT. This sequence encodes CASSYSSKGSQPQHF.

At least ten counts were recorded for this clonotype. The J gene is TRBJ1-1, the V gene TRBV13, with a possible D match to TRBD1 (6 bases). V lost 3 bases to trimming and J lost 2 bases, with 16 bases between them. The germline CDR1 and CDR2 sequences are PRHDT and FYEKMQ (reference sequence). The CDR3 length is 16 residues. The CDR3 protein is CASSFAQGYSNTEAFF. In DNA, the CDR3 is TGTGCCAGCAGCTTTGCACAGGGTTATTCCAACACTGAAGCTTTCTTT. The full variable domain, its missing parts supplied by reference TRBV13 and TRBJ1-1, is AAGVIQSPRHLIKEKRETATLKCYPIPRHDTVYWYQQGPGQDPQFLISFYEKMQSDKGSIPDRFSAQQFSDYHSELNMSSLELGDSALYFCASSFAQGYSNTEAFFGQGTRLTVV.

This clonotype has a count of ten or more. The chain has TRBV28 and TRBJ2-1; 7 bases map to TRBD1. The V segment lost 2 bases and the J segment 4 bases; nucleotides outside the gene matches: 8. This CDR3 is built from 16 residues. CDR1 and CDR2 (germline): MDHEN, SYDVKM. This CDR3 is CASSLRGPYYYNEQFF. CDR3 in DNA: TGTGCCAGCAGTTTAAGGGGGCCATACTATTACAATGAGCAGTTCTTC.

This clonotype was detected only a few times. The chain joins TRBV6-1 to TRBJ2-3; D is perhaps TRBD2 (5 bases). Trimming took off 6 bases at V and 1 base at J, with 11 bases between the two ends. The CDR3 length is 14 residues. Germline CDR1 reads MNHNS; CDR2 reads SASEGT. CDR3 bases: TGTGCCAGCAGGAGGGCCGGGGGCACAGATACGCAGTATTTT. Translating gives CASRRAGGTDTQYF.

This clonotype has ten or more counts. The chain recombines TRBV9 with TRBJ2-3; 8 bases align to TRBD2. The CDR3 spans 16 residues. Trimming at V came to 1 base and at J to 1 base, leaving 5 bases not matched to a gene. The germline V gene encodes CDR1 SGDLS and CDR2 YYNGEE. The chain's CDR3 is CASSVRAGGGTDTQYF. The DNA for the CDR3 is TGTGCCAGCAGCGTACGGGCGGGGGGAGGCACAGATACGCAGTATTTT.

This clonotype showed up many times. The chain carries TRBV19 and TRBJ2-7; 9 bases agree with TRBD2. CDR3 length: 15 residues. Germline V gene lookup returns CDR1 LNHDA and CDR2 SQIVND (reference sequence). V lost 5 bases and J lost 2; bases outside the gene matches: 7. CDR3 loop: CASSLIGLATYEQYF. CDR3 bases: TGTGCCAGTAGTCTCATCGGACTAGCGACCTACGAGCAGTACTTC.